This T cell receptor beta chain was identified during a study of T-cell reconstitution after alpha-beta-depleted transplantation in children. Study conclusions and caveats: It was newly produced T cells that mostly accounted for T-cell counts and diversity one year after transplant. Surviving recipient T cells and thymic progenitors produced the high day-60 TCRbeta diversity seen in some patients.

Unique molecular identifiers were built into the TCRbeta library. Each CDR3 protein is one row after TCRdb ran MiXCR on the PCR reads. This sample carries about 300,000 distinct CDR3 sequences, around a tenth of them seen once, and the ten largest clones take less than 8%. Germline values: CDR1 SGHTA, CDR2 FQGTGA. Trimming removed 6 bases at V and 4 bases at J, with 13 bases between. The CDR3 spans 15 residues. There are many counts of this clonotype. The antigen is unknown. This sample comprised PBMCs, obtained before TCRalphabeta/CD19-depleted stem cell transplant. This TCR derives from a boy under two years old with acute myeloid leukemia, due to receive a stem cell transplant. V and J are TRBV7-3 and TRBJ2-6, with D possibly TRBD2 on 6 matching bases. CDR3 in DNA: TGTGCCAGCAGTCCAGGAGGGTACGGGGCCAACGTCCTGACTTTC. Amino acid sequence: CASSPGGYGANVLTF.